Listed here are 23 T cell receptor beta chains from one sample, sequenced in a study of post-analysis software for immune sequencing data. Study-wide results and limits: TRBV5-6, TRBV5-1 and TRBV20-1 belonged to a set of about five TRBV segments that were more frequent in patients than controls.

These receptors' antigens are unknown. Researchers reported that TCR beta cDNA libraries carried unique molecular identifiers. One entry per CDR3 protein, called by TCRdb with MiXCR from the PCR reads. The sample has 750,000 to 950,000 distinct CDR3 sequences; roughly 50% are singletons. Sequencing was performed on blood. The receptors were sampled from a girl between 5 and 17 years old with multiple sclerosis.

The chain uses TRBV5-1 and TRBJ2-1, with TRBD2 identical over 8 bases. This CDR3 is 16 amino acids long. With 0 bases clipped from V and 8 bases from J, the junction kept 10 bases outside the gene matches. Germline loops: CDR1 SGHRS, CDR2 YFSETQ. CDR3 in amino acids: CASSLEGTSVADEQFF. CDR3 DNA sequence: TGCGCCAGCAGCTTGGAGGGGACTAGTGTCGCGGATGAGCAGTTCTTC.

The V and J genes are TRBV5-1 and TRBJ2-5; D remains ambiguous. The DNA matches TRBJ2-7 better at its end, which makes the J call doubtful. Germline loops: CDR1 SGHRS, CDR2 YFSETQ. The CDR3 is 16 residues long. The CDR3 sequence is CASSLAGQTDAYEQYF. In DNA, the CDR3 is TGCGCCAGCAGCTTGGCTGGCCAGACGGACGCCTACGAGCAGTACTTC.

This clonotype was observed a few times. This rearrangement joins TRBV5-1 to TRBJ2-7; tentative D call: TRBD2 (7 bases). Germline CDR1 is SGHRS and CDR2 is YFSETQ. The CDR3 is made up of 14 amino acids. V gave up 3 bases and J gave up 2 bases, with 12 bases separating them. The DNA for the CDR3 is TGCGCCAGCAGCTCGGGGGGCAGGGCCTACGAGCAGTACTTC. This codes for CASSSGGRAYEQYF.

The gene calls are TRBV5-1 and TRBJ2-5, with TRBD1 matching 11 bases. After removal of 4 bases from V and 5 bases from J, the junction contained 7 bases not matched to a gene. CDR1 is SGHRS, CDR2 YFSETQ, per germline. The CDR3 extends over 15 amino acids. CDR3: CASSGDRGFVETQYF. In DNA form, the CDR3 reads TGCGCCAGCAGCGGGGACAGGGGGTTCGTGGAGACCCAGTACTTC.

This clonotype was seen a single time. The chain has TRBV5-1 and TRBJ2-5; 8 positions match TRBD2. The CDR3 extends over 14 amino acids. CDR1 is SGHRS, CDR2 YFSETQ, per germline. V trimming: 4 bases; J trimming: 3 bases; junction bases outside the gene matches: 5. CDR3 coding DNA: TGCGCCAGCAGCCCACTAGCGGATGAAGAGACCCAGTACTTC. This translates into CASSPLADEETQYF.

The chain recombines TRBV11-1 with TRBJ1-2; D possibly corresponds to TRBD1 (5 bases). The germline gives CDR1 SGHAT, CDR2 FQDESV (reference sequence). V gave up 4 bases and J gave up 12 bases, with 12 bases separating them. CDR3 length equals 11 residues. The CDR3: CASSSGRLNTF. The CDR3, as DNA: TGTGCCAGCAGCTCGGGACGGCTTAACACCTTC. The whole variable domain, filled in from reference TRBV11-1 and TRBJ1-2, reads EAEVAQSPRYKITEKSQAVAFWCDPISGHATLYWYRQILGQGPELLVQFQDESVVDDSQLPKDRFSAERLKGVDSTLKIQPAELGDSAMYLCASSSGRLNTFGSGTRLTVV.

CDR3 nucleotides: TGCGCCAGCAGCTTTTACAGGGCCTACGAGCAGTACTTC. Its protein product is CASSFYRAYEQYF. The chain combines TRBV5-1 with TRBJ2-7; a possible D gene is TRBD1 (6 bases). The V gene lost 2 bases and the J gene lost 2 bases, with 8 bases spanning the gap. The germline gives CDR1 SGHRS, CDR2 YFSETQ. The CDR3 runs to 13 residues.

This chain uses TRBV20-1 with TRBJ1-4; D gene unclear. This CDR3 comprises 12 residues. Trimming removed 4 bases from V and 8 bases from J, with 11 bases in between. Germline V gene lookup returns CDR1 DFQATT and CDR2 SNEGSKA (reference sequence). The CDR3 DNA is TGCAGTGCTACTGGAGTTGGGGAAAAACTGTTTTTT. Its protein is CSATGVGEKLFF.

The V call is TRBV29-1, the J call TRBJ2-7, with D possibly TRBD1 on 6 matching bases. The CDR3 covers 13 residues. In germline, CDR1 is SQVTM, CDR2 ANQGSEA. Deletions cut 7 bases from V and 5 bases from J, with 18 bases between. The CDR3 nucleotides are TGCAGCGCCGACTTCGGACAGAAAGACGAGCAGTACTTC. Its protein product is CSADFGQKDEQYF.

The chain couples TRBV7-9 to TRBJ2-1; D unclear. Germline loops: CDR1 SEHNR, CDR2 FQNEAQ (reference sequence). This CDR3 has 15 residues. V shed 2 bases and J shed 6 bases, with 14 bases lying between them. The CDR3 DNA follows: TGTGCCAGCAGCTTAATCCATATACGAGGCAATGAGCAGTTCTTC. Translation gives CASSLIHIRGNEQFF.

This clonotype was observed a handful of times. The chain couples TRBV6-6 to TRBJ1-5; D is ambiguous. The ends were cut back, 0 bases at V and 2 bases at J, with 11 bases in the middle. This CDR3 is built from 16 residues. CDR1 is MNHNY and CDR2 is SVGAGI in the germline V gene (reference sequence). CDR3 DNA: TGTGCCAGCAGTTACTCGATCCTTAGGGGCAATCAGCCCCAGCATTTT. Translating gives CASSYSILRGNQPQHF.

The genes are TRBV20-1 and TRBJ2-3; D gene uncertain. Germline values: CDR1 DFQATT, CDR2 SNEGSKA (reference sequence). V gave up 5 bases and J gave up 5 bases, with 14 bases separating them. The CDR3 sequence is 13 residues long. CDR3 amino acids: CSASASSGDTQYF. In DNA, the CDR3 is TGCAGTGCTTCGGCCTCGAGTGGAGATACGCAGTATTTT.

There are many counts of this clonotype. CDR3 loop: CASNVLSGANVLTF. CDR3 nucleotides: TGCGCCAGCAACGTGTTGTCTGGGGCCAACGTCCTGACTTTC. The chain employs TRBV5-1 and TRBJ2-6; no firm D call. The CDR3 sequence is 14 residues long. Germline V gene data show CDR1 as SGHRS and CDR2 as YFSETQ. V shed 6 bases and J shed 1 base, with 8 bases lying between them.

This clonotype was counted a few times. The chain carries TRBV29-1 and TRBJ2-7, with no clear D. The CDR3 is 14 amino acids. CDR1 SQVTM and CDR2 ANQGSEA come from the germline V gene. Trimming pared 4 bases from V and 6 bases from J, leaving 19 bases between. As DNA, the CDR3 is TGCAGCGTTGCCAACTATATTAAGGTGGGCGAGCAGTACTTC. The encoded protein is CSVANYIKVGEQYF.

The genes are TRBV10-3 and TRBJ2-7; tentatively, D is TRBD1 (6 bases). CDR1 and CDR2 from the germline V gene are ENHRY and SYGVKD. V dropped 5 bases and J dropped 3 bases, with 14 bases sitting between them. There are 14 residues in the CDR3. DNA of the CDR3: TGTGCCATCAGTCTACAGGGACGATACTACGAGCAGTACTTC. It codes for CAISLQGRYYEQYF.

This clonotype has a handful of counts. The rearrangement joins TRBV5-6 to TRBJ2-1; TRBD1 matches 7 bases. With V trimmed by 4 bases and J by 2 bases, 12 bases remained unmatched. This CDR3 has 17 residues. The germline V gene has CDR1 SGHDT and CDR2 YYEEEE. The CDR3 protein is CASSTPQGPVAYNEQFF. As DNA, the CDR3 is TGTGCCAGCAGCACACCACAGGGGCCGGTGGCCTACAATGAGCAGTTCTTC.

The V and J genes are TRBV15 and TRBJ2-5; maybe TRBD1 (7 bases). The end of the DNA aligns better with TRBJ2-7, so the J call may be wrong. The CDR3 extends over 17 amino acids. Per germline, CDR1 LNHNV and CDR2 YYDKDF (reference sequence). CDR3 loop: CATSRDKGGGGEYEQYF. The CDR3 DNA reads TGTGCCACCAGCAGAGATAAAGGAGGAGGGGGCGAGTACGAGCAGTACTTC.

This rearrangement joins TRBV20-1 to TRBJ2-6; 9 bases fit TRBD1. With V trimmed by 5 bases and J by 0 bases, 17 bases remained unmatched. Germline assignment: CDR1 DFQATT and CDR2 SNEGSKA (reference sequence). This CDR3 spans 20 amino acids. In nucleotides, the CDR3 is TGCAGTGCTCGCAAACGGGACAGGGCGCTACCCGACTCTGGGGCCAACGTCCTGACTTTC. Amino acid sequence: CSARKRDRALPDSGANVLTF.

This chain uses TRBV6-6 with TRBJ2-4, with unresolved D. The J call may be mistaken, given a closer DNA end match to TRBJ2-7. The germline gives CDR1 MNHNY, CDR2 SVGAGI (reference sequence). The CDR3 length is 14 residues. The chain's CDR3 is CASSYRTRWGEQYF. The CDR3 DNA reads as TGTGCCAGCAGTTACCGGACCCGCTGGGGCGAGCAGTACTTC.

This clonotype has just a few counts. The V gene is TRBV5-1, the J gene TRBJ2-1, with TRBD1 matching 8 bases. Germline CDR1 and CDR2: SGHRS and YFSETQ. V dropped 6 bases and J dropped 5; count of bases not matched to a gene: 1. The CDR3 runs to 12 residues. CDR3 residues: CASKTGDNEQFF. In DNA, the CDR3 is TGCGCCAGCAAGACAGGGGACAATGAGCAGTTCTTC.

This rearrangement joins TRBV20-1 to TRBJ2-7, with 7 bases matching TRBD2. The germline V gene encodes CDR1 DFQATT and CDR2 SNEGSKA (reference sequence). This CDR3 is 15 amino acids long. V dropped 5 bases and J dropped 0; count of bases not matched to a gene: 10. The CDR3: CSASSGTIPSYEQYF. For the CDR3, the DNA is TGCAGTGCTTCATCCGGGACTATCCCCTCCTACGAGCAGTACTTC.

For the CDR3, the DNA is TGCGCCAGCAGCCATCCCAGAGGCCCAGGGGTGTACGAGCAGTACTTC. Its translation: CASSHPRGPGVYEQYF. This sequence joins TRBV4-1 and TRBJ2-7, with TRBD1 as a possible D gene (6 bases). Trimming removed 3 bases from V and 4 bases from J, with 19 bases in between. The CDR3 contains 16 residues. Per germline, CDR1 MGHRA and CDR2 YSYEKL.

A remark on this clonotype: Germline and junction disagree at one end, which may indicate a read error. The J gene is TRBJ2-7, the V gene TRBV6-6; D might be TRBD2 (5 bases). Germline CDR1 reads MNHNY; CDR2 reads SVGAGI (reference sequence). This CDR3 comprises 14 residues. DNA for the CDR3: TGTGGCAGCAGCCCGGTCGGGGTTTCCTACGAGCAGTACTTC. Encoded protein: CGSSPVGVSYEQYF.